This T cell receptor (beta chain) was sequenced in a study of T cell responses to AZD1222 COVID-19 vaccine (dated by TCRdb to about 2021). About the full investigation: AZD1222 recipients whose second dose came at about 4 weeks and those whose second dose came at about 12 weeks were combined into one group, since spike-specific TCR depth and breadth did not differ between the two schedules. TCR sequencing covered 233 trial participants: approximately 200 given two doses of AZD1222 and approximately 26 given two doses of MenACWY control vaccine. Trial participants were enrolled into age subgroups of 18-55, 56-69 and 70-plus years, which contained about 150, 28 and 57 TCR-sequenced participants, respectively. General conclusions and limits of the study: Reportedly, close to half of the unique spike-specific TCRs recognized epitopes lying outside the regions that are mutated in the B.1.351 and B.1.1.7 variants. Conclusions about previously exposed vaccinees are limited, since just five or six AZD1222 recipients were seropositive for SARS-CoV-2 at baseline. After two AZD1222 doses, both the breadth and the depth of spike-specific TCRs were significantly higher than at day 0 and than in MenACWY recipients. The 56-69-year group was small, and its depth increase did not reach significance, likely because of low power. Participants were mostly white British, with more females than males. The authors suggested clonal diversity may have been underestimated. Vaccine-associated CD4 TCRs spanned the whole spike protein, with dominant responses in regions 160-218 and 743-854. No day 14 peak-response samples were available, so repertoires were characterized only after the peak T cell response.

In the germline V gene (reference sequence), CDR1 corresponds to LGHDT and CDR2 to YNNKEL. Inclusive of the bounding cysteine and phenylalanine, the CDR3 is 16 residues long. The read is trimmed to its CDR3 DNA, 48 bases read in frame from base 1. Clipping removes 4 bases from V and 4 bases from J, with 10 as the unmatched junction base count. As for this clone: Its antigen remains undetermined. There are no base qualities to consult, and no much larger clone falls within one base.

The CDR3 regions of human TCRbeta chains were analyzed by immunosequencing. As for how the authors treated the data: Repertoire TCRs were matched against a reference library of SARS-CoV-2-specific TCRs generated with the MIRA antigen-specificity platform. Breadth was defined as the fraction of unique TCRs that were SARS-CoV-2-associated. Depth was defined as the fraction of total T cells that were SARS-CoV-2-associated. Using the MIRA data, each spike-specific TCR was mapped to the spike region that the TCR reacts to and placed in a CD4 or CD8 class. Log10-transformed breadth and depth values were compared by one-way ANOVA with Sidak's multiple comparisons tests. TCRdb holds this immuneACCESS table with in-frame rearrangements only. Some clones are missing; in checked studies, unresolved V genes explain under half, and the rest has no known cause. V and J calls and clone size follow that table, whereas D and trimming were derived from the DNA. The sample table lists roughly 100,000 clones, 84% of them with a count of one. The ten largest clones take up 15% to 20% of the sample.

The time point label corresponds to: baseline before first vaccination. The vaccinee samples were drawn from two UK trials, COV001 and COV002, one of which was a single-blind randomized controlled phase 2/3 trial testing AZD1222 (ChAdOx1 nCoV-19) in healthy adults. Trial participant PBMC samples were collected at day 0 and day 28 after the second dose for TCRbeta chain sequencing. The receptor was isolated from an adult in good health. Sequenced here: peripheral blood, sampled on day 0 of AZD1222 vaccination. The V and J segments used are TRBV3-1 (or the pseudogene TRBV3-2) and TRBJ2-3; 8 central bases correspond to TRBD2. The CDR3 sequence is CASSPAAGVSSDTQYF. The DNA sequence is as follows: TGTGCCAGCAGCCCGGCAGCGGGGGTATCATCAGATACGCAGTATTTT.